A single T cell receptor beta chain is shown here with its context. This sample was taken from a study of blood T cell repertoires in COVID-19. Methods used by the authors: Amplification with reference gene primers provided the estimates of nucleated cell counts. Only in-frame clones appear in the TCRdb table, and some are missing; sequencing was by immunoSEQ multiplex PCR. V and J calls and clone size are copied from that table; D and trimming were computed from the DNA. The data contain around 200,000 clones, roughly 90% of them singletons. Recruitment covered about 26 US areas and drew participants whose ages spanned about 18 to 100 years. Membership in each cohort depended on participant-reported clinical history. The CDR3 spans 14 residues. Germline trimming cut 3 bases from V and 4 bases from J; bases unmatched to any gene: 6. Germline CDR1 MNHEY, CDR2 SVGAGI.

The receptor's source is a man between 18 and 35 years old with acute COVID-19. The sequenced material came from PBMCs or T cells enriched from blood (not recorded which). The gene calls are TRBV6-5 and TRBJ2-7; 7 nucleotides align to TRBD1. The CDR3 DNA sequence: TGTGCCAGCAGTTATGGTAAGGGGGCTTACGAGCAGTACTTC. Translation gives CASSYGKGAYEQYF.